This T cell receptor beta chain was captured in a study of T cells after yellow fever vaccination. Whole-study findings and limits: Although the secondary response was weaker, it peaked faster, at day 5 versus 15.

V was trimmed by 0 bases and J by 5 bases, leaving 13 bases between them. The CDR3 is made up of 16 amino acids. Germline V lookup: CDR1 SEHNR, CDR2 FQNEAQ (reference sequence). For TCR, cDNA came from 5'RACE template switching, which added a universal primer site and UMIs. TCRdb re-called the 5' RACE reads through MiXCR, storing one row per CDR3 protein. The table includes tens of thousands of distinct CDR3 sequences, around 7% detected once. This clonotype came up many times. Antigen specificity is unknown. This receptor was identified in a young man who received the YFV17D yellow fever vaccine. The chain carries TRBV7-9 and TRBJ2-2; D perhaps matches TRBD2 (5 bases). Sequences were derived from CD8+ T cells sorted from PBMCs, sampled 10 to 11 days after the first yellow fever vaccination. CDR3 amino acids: CASSLARAGGTGELFF. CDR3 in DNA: TGTGCCAGCAGCTTAGCGCGGGCAGGAGGTACCGGGGAGCTGTTTTTT.